The present T cell receptor (beta chain) was sequenced within a study of human T cells and chemical hapten exposure. General study points: Expanded TCR sets contained significantly more large CDR3 similarity clusters than controls.

Time point here: pre-sensitization, week 0. Treatment defined: therapeutic diphenylcyclopropenone sensitization with weekly scalp DPC. This clonotype has a count of ten or more. Its target is unknown. V lost 6 bases and J lost 2, with 14 bases in between. The CDR3 consists of 14 residues. Germline V gene lookup returns CDR1 SGHRS and CDR2 YFSETQ. In TCRdb, the RACE reads were re-called with MiXCR into one record per CDR3 protein. The data contain 80,000 to 100,000 distinct CDR3 sequences, less than 14% of them singletons. The starting material was whole blood, obtained in connection with sensitization to the hapten diphenylcyclopropenone (DPC). The TCR originated in a woman aged 60 to 75 with alopecia areata. Some clones in this sample may be carry-over from other donors' samples. The chain recombines TRBV5-1 with TRBJ1-2, with D unclear. The CDR3 sequence is CASMAGGENYGYTF. The CDR3 DNA reads TGCGCCAGCATGGCCGGCGGCGAAAACTATGGCTACACCTTC.